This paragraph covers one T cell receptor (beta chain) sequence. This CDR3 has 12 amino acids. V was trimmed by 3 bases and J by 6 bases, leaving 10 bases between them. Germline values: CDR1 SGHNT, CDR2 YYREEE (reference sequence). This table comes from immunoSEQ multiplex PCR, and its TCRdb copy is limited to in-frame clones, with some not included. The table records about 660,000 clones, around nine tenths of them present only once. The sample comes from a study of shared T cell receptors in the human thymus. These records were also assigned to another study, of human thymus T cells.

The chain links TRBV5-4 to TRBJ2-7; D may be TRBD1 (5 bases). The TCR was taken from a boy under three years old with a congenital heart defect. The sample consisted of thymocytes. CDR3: CASSYETGEQYF. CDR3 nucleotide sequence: TGTGCCAGCAGCTACGAAACAGGCGAGCAGTACTTC.